The present T cell receptor (beta chain) was sequenced within a study of PD-L1 blockade in urothelial cancer. As to time point: peripheral blood 6 weeks after treatment start. Patients suffered from locally advanced or metastatic urothelial carcinoma. Each patient contributed between 1 and 8 total time points of blood mononuclear cells, pretreatment and during treatment. Assay: immunoSEQ multiplex PCR; the TCRdb copy retains only in-frame clones and omits some. The sample yields about 120,000 clones, approximately 85% seen once. There are 14 residues in the CDR3. The germline V and J ends were trimmed by 0 bases and 0 bases, with 6 bases remaining between them. The germline V gene encodes CDR1 SGHNT and CDR2 YYREEE (reference sequence).

This clonotype was obtained from a middle-aged man with urothelial cancer. The source material was PBMCs, sampled around atezolizumab (anti-PD-L1) treatment. The rearrangement joins TRBV5-4 to TRBJ1-2; D not certain. The CDR3 region has the DNA TGTGCCAGCAGCTTGGAAGCCGCTAACTATGGCTACACCTTC. It is translated as CASSLEAANYGYTF.